A selection of T cell receptor beta chains follows, all from one sample in a study of T cell responses to AZD1222 COVID-19 vaccine. The protocol was immunoSEQ multiplex PCR, while the TCRdb copy is restricted to in-frame clones and leaves out a portion. Of 130,000 or so clones listed, just over 90% are singletons. The starting material was peripheral blood, obtained on day 0 of AZD1222 vaccination. The receptors derive from an adult in good health. The CDR3 runs from the conserved cysteine through the conserved F or W.

>TRBV7-2|TRBJ1-4
CASSLLGPGQGLEKLFF
>TRBV9|TRBJ1-2
CASTPGGDYGYTF
>TRBV9|TRBJ1-2
CASRDRDRGPRGYTF
>TRBV19|TRBJ2-7
CASSIGAHGGYEQYF
>TRBV7-8|TRBJ1-2
CASSTRQGTGGYTF
>TRBV5-4|TRBJ1-6
CASSPGRVANSPLHF
>TRBV7-6|TRBJ1-1
CASSSGTMGTEAFF
>TRBV19|TRBJ1-1
CASTSIERVEAFF
>TRBV29-1|TRBJ2-1
CSVVGGRSSYNEQFF
>TRBV7-2|TRBJ1-5
CASSPDRDQPQHF
>TRBV7-6|TRBJ2-7
CASSESSSGGTYEQYF
>TRBV2|TRBJ2-2
CASSARLLGTGELFF
>TRBV19|TRBJ1-2
CASSIVGAGRPYGYTF
>TRBV7-3|TRBJ1-1
CASSLTSRGTEAFF
>TRBV7-6|TRBJ2-7
CASSLATGTGSSYEQYF
>TRBV5-4|TRBJ2-3
CASSQDYPNTQYF
>TRBV19|TRBJ1-4
CASSMGPVRTEKLFF
>TRBV7-9|TRBJ2-3
CASSLAGPDTQYF
>TRBV18|TRBJ1-4
CASSPDRPNEKLFF
>TRBV27|TRBJ2-5
CASSLVYSGETQYF
>TRBV9|TRBJ1-1
CASTDSFSEAFF
>TRBV5-6|TRBJ1-1
CASSLTAAEATEAFF
>TRBV10-3|TRBJ2-5
CATRFQETQYF
>TRBV23-1|TRBJ2-7
CASSHPGQGAPSYEQYF
>TRBV4-2|TRBJ2-2
CASSQDMANTGELFF
>TRBV4-1|TRBJ2-7
CASSPTGASETYEQYF
>TRBV7-9|TRBJ1-3
CATRVVAPDTIYF
>TRBV11-3|TRBJ2-3
CASSFGGTDTQYF
>TRBV5-8|TRBJ1-5
CASSAAVINQPQHF
>TRBV27|TRBJ2-3
CASSLYPVLGSSSLPPTDTQYF
>TRBV5-5|TRBJ1-2
CASSLPGQENNYGYTF
>TRBV4-1|TRBJ1-1
CASSQDLRTGVVNTEAFF
>TRBV18|TRBJ2-5
CASSATRGQETQYF
>TRBV12-3/TRBV12-4|TRBJ2-1
CASSLGYNEQFF
>TRBV19|TRBJ2-7
CASSSGFGYEQYF
>TRBV5-1|TRBJ1-4
CASSSQGAANEKLFF
>TRBV19|TRBJ1-4
CATRDSPNEKLFF
>TRBV5-1|TRBJ1-4
CASSTSAGQGDEKLFF